Ten or more counts support the clone carrying this TCR beta chain. The antigen remains undetermined. These data belong to a study of T cells in Graves' hyperthyroidism and ophthalmopathy. Overall study findings and caveats: Most expanded thyroid clonotypes above 0.001 recurred in blood. A median around 6.8 months before onset, the model predicted ophthalmopathy.

In the ophthalmopathy cohort, Clinical Activity Score was at least 3, NOSPECS grade at least 4, and duration under 3 months. Uncontrolled infection, other autoimmune disease, pregnancy or lactation excluded patients. RNA transcripts yielded amplified TCR beta CDR3 regions. The TCR CDR3 first-round RT-PCR relied on the HTBI primer set. TCRdb fed the multiplex PCR reads into MiXCR, producing one record per CDR3 protein. Of 400,000 to 600,000 distinct CDR3 sequences listed, about 15% are singletons. Material for sequencing was blood. The TCR was taken from a woman aged 25 to 39 with Graves' ophthalmopathy.

The DNA of the CDR3 is TGTGCCTGGAGCCCCCCGGGGACGGCCTACGAGCAGTACTTC. It is translated as CAWSPPGTAYEQYF. V and J are TRBV30 and TRBJ2-7; D might be TRBD1 or TRBD2, each matching 5 bases. Germline CDR1 reads GTSNPN; CDR2 reads SVGIG (reference sequence). Trimming shortened V by 3 bases and J by 2 bases, and 14 bases separated the two germline ends. The CDR3 has 14 residues.